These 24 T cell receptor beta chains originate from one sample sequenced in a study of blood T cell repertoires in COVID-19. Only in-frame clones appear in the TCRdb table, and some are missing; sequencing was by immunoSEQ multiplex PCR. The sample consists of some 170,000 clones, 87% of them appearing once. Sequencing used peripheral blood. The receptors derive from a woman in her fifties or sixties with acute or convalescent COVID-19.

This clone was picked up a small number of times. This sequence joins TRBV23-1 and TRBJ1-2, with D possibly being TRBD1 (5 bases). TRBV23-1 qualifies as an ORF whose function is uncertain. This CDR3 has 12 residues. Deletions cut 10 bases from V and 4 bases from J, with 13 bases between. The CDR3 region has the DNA TGCGCCATCTTGGGGCCAGGCTATGGCTACACCTTC. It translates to CAILGPGYGYTF.

The CDR3: CASSRQGKAFF. The CDR3 nucleotides read TGTGCCAGCAGTCGACAGGGAAAGGCTTTCTTT. The V gene is TRBV6-5, the J gene TRBJ1-1; 7 bases agree with TRBD1. This CDR3 has 11 amino acids. Per the germline V gene, CDR1 is MNHEY and CDR2 is SVGAGI. J lost 11 bases, V lost 5 bases, and 5 bases had no gene match.

The CDR3 reads CASKQGANNEQFF. The CDR3 DNA follows: TGTGCCAGCAAACAGGGGGCTAACAATGAGCAGTTCTTC. The rearrangement links TRBV2 to TRBJ2-1, with TRBD1 matching 9 bases. The germline CDR1 and CDR2 sequences are SNHLY and FYNNEI. V dropped 7 bases and J dropped 5; count of bases not matched to a gene: 3. The CDR3 extends over 13 amino acids.

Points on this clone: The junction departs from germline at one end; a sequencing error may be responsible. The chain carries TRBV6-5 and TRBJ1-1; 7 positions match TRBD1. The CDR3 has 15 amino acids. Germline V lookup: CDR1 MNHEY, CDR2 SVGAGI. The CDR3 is CASSDSTGRYTEAFF. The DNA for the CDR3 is TGTGCCAGCAGTGACTCGACAGGGAGATACACTGAAGCTTTCTTT.

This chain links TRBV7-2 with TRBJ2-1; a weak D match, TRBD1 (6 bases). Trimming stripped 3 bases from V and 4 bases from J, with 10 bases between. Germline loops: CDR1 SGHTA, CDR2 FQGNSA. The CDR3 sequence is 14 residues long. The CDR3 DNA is TGTGCCAGCAGCTTGCAGGGGAGATACAATGAGCAGTTCTTC. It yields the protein CASSLQGRYNEQFF. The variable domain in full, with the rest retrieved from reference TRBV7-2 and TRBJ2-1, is GAGVSQSPSNKVTEKGKDVELRCDPISGHTALYWYRQSLGQGLEFLIYFQGNSAPDKSGLPSDRFSAERTGGSVSTLTIQRTQQEDSAVYLCASSLQGRYNEQFFGPGTRLTVL.

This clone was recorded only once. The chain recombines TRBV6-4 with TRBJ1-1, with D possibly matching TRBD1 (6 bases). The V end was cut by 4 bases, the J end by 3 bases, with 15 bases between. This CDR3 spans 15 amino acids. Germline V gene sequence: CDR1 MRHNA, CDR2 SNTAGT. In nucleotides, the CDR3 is TGTGCCAGCAGTGGGAGGGGGGGCTATGACACTGAAGCTTTCTTT. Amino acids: CASSGRGGYDTEAFF.

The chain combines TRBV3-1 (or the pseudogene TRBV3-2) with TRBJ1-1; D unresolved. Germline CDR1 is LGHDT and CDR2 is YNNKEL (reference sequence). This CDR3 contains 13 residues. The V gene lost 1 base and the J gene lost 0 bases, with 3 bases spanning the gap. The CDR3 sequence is CASSQAMNTEAFF. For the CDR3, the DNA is TGTGCCAGCAGCCAAGCCATGAACACTGAAGCTTTCTTT.

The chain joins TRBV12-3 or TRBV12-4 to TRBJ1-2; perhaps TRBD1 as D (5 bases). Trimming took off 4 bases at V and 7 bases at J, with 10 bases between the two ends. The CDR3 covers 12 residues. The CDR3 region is CASSSLGGGYTF. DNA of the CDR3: TGTGCCAGCAGTTCACTGGGGGGTGGCTACACCTTC.

CDR3 residues: CASSTGTASSYNEQFF. In nucleotides, the CDR3 is TGTGCCAGCAGCACCGGGACAGCGAGCTCCTACAATGAGCAGTTCTTC. J is TRBJ2-1 and V is TRBV7-6, with TRBD1 matching over 7 bases. CDR1 SGHVS and CDR2 FNYEAQ come from the germline V gene. After removal of 5 bases from V and 0 bases from J, the junction contained 7 bases not matched to a gene. CDR3 size: 16 residues.

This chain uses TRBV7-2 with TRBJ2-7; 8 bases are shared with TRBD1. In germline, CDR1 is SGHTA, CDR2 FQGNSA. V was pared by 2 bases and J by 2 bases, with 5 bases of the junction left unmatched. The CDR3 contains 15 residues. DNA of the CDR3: TGTGCCAGCAGCTTAACCCGGGACAGGACCTACGAGCAGTACTTC. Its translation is CASSLTRDRTYEQYF.

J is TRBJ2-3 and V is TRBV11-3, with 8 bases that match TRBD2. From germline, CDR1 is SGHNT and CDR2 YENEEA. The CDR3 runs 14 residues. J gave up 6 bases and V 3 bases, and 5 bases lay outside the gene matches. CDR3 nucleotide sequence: TGTGCCAGCAGCTTCGGGGGGGGCTCGGATACGCAGTATTTT. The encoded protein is CASSFGGGSDTQYF.

The CDR3 protein is CASSLGWTGLTIQYF. DNA for the CDR3: TGTGCCAGCAGCTTAGGTTGGACAGGGCTGACCATTCAGTACTTC. The rearrangement uses TRBV7-2 and TRBJ2-4, with 8 bases aligning to TRBD1. Germline CDR1 is SGHTA and CDR2 is FQGNSA. The ends lost 1 base at V and 9 bases at J; junction bases unmatched: 8. The CDR3 spans 15 residues.

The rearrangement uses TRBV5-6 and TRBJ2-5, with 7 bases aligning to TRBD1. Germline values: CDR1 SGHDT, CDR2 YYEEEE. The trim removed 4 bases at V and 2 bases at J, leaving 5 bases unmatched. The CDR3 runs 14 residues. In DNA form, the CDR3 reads TGTGCCAGCAGCCTAGGGACAGTACAAGAGACCCAGTACTTC. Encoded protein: CASSLGTVQETQYF.

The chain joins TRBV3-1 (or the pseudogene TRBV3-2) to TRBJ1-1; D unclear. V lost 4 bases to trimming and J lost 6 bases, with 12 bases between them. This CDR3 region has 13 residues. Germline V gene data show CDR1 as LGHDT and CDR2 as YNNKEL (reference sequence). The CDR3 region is CASSPQDWAEAFF. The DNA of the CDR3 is TGTGCCAGCAGCCCGCAGGACTGGGCTGAAGCTTTCTTT.

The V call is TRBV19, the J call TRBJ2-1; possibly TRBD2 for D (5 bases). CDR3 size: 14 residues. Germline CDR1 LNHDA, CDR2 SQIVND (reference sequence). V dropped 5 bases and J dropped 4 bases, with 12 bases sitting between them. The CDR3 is CASSALGGYNEQFF. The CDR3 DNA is TGTGCCAGTAGTGCCCTCGGAGGTTACAATGAGCAGTTCTTC.

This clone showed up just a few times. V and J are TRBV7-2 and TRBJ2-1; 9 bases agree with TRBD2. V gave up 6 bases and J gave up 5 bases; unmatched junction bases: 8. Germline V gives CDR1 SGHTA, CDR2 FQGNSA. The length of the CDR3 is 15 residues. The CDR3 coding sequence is TGTGCCAGCAGGAAGAGGACTAGCGCCAACAATGAGCAGTTCTTC. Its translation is CASRKRTSANNEQFF. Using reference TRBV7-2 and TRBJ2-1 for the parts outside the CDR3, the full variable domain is GAGVSQSPSNKVTEKGKDVELRCDPISGHTALYWYRQSLGQGLEFLIYFQGNSAPDKSGLPSDRFSAERTGGSVSTLTIQRTQQEDSAVYLCASRKRTSANNEQFFGPGTRLTVL.

CDR3 DNA sequence: TGTGCCAGCAGCTTGGAGATAACTCCCGGGGAGCTGTTTTTT. Translation: CASSLEITPGELFF. The chain is built from TRBV5-4 and TRBJ2-2; D is unresolved. In germline, CDR1 is SGHNT, CDR2 YYREEE (reference sequence). V was cut by 0 bases and J by 6 bases, with 9 bases left in between. CDR3 length: 14 amino acids.

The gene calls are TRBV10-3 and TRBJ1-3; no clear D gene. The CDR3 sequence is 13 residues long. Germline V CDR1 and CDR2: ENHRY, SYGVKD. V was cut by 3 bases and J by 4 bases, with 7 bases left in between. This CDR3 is CAISDGGGNTIYF. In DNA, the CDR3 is TGTGCCATCAGTGATGGAGGAGGAAACACCATATATTTT.

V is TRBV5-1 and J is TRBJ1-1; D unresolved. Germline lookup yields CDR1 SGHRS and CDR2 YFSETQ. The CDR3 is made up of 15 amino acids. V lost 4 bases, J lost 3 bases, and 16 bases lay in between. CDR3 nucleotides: TGCGCCAGCAGCCTCAGGAGCGGGGTGGACACTGAAGCTTTCTTT. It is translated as CASSLRSGVDTEAFF.

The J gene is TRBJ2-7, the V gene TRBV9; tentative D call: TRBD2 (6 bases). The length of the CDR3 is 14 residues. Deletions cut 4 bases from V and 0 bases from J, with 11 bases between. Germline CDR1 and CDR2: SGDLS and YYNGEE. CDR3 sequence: CASSPAGSSYEQYF. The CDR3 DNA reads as TGTGCCAGCAGCCCCGCGGGGTCCTCCTACGAGCAGTACTTC.

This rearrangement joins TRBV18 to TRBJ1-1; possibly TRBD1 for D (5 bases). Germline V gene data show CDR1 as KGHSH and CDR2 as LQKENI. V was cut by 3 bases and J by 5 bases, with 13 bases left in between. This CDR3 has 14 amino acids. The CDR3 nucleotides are TGTGCCAGCTCACCCCTGGGCGGGGGAACTGAAGCTTTCTTT. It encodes CASSPLGGGTEAFF.

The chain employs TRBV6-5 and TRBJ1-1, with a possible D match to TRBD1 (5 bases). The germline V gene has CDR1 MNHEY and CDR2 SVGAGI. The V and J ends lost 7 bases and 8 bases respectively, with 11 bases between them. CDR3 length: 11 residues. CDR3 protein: CASTNYREAFF. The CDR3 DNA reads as TGTGCCAGCACCAATTACAGGGAAGCTTTCTTT.

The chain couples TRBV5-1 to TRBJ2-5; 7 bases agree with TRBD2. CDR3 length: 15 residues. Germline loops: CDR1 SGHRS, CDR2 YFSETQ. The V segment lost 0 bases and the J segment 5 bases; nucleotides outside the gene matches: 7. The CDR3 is CASSLVAGSGETQYF. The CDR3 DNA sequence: TGCGCCAGCAGCTTGGTAGCGGGTTCTGGGGAGACCCAGTACTTC.

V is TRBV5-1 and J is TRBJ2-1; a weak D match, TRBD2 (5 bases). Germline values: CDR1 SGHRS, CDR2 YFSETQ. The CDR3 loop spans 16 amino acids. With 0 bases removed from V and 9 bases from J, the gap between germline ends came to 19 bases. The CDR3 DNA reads TGCGCCAGCAGCTTGGATCCTAGCACGGTCTCGGGTGAGCAGTTCTTC. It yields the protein CASSLDPSTVSGEQFF.